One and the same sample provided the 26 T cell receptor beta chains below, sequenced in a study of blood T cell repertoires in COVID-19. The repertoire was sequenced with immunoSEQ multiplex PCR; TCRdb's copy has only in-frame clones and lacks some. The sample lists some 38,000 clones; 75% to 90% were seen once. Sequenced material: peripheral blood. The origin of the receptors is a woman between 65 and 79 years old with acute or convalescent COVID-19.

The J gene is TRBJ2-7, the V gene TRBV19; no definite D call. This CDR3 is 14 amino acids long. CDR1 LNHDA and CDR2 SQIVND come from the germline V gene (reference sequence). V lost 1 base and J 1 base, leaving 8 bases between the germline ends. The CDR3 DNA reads TGTGCCAGTAGTATAGGAGGCAATTCCTACGAGCAGTACTTC. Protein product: CASSIGGNSYEQYF.

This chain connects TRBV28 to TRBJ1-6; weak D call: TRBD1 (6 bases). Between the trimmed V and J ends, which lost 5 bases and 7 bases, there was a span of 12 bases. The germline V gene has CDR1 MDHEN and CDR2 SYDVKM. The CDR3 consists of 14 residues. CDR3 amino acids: CASSPGQFNSPLHF. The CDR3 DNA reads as TGTGCCAGCAGTCCAGGACAGTTCAATTCACCCCTCCACTTT.

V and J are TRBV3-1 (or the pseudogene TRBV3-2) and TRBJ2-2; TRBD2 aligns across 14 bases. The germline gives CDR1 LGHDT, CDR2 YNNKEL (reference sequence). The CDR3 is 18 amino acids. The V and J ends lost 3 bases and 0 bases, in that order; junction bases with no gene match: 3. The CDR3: CASSQGLAGASNTGELFF. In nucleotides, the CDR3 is TGTGCCAGCAGCCAGGGACTAGCGGGAGCTTCGAACACCGGGGAGCTGTTTTTT.

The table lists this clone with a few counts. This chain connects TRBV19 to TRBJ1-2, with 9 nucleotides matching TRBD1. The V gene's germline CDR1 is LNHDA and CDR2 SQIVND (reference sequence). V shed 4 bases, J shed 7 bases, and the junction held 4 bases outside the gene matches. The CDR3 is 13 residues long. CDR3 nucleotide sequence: TGTGCCAGTAGTAGGGGACAGGGTGGTGGCTACACCTTC. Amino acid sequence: CASSRGQGGGYTF.

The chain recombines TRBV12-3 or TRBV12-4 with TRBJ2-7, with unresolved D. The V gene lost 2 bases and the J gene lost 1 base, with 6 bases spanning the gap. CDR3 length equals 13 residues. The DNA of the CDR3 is TGTGCCAGCAGTTTATACGGTTCCTACGAGCAGTACTTC. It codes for CASSLYGSYEQYF.

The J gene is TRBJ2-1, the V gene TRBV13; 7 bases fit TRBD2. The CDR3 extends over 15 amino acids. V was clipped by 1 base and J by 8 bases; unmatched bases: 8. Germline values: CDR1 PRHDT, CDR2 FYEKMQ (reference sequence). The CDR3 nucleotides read TGTGCCAGCAGCTTAGAGGGCGGGAGAGTTGATGAGCAGTTCTTC. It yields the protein CASSLEGGRVDEQFF.

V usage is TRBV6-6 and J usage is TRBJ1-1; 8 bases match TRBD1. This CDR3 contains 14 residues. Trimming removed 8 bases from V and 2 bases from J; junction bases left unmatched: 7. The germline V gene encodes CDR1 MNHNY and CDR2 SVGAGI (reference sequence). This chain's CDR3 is CASGTGGSNTEAFF. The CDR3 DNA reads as TGTGCCAGCGGTACAGGGGGGTCAAACACTGAAGCTTTCTTT.

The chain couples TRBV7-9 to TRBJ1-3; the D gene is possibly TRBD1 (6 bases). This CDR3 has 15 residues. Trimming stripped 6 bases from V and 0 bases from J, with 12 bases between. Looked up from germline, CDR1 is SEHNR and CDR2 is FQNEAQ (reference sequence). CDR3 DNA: TGTGCCAGCAGTCCAAGGGGGTTCTCTGGAAACACCATATATTTT. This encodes CASSPRGFSGNTIYF.

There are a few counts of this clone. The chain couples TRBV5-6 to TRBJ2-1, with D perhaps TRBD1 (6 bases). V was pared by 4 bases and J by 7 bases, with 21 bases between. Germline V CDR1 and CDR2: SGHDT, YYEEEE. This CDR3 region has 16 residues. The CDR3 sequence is CASSPFSGTISNEQFF. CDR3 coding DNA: TGTGCCAGCAGCCCGTTCTCGGGGACAATATCGAATGAGCAGTTCTTC.

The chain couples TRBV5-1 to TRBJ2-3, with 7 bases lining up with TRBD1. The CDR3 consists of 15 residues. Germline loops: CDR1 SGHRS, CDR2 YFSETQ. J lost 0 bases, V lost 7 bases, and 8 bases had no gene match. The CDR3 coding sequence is TGCGCCAGCCAGGGGGTTAGATCTAGCACAGATACGCAGTATTTT. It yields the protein CASQGVRSSTDTQYF.

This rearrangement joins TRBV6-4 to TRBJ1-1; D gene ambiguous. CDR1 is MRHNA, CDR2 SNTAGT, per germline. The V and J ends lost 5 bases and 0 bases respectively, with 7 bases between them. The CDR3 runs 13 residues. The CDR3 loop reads CASSLRLNTEAFF. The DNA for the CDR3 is TGTGCCAGCAGTCTCAGATTGAACACTGAAGCTTTCTTT.

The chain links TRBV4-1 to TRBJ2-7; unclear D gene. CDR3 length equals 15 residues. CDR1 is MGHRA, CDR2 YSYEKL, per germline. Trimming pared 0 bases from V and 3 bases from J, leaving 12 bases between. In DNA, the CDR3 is TGCGCCAGCAGCCAAGAGGAAACAGCAGTCTACGAGCAGTACTTC. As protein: CASSQEETAVYEQYF.

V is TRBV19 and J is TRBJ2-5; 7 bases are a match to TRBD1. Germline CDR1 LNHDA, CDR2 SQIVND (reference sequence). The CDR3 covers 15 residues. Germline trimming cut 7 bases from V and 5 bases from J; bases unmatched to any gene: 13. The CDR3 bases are TGTGCCAGTACCCTGACAGGGAACCCTCGGGAGACCCAGTACTTC. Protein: CASTLTGNPRETQYF.

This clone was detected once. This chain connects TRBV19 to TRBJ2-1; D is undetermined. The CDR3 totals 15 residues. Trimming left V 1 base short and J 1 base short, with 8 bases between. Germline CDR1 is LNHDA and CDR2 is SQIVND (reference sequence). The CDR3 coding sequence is TGTGCCAGTAGTATAGTCGGGTATTCCTACAATGAGCAGTTCTTC. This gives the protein CASSIVGYSYNEQFF.

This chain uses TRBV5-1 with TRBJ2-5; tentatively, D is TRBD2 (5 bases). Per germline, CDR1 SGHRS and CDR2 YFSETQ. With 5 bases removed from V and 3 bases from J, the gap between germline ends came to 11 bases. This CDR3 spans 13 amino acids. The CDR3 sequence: CASRGEGEETQYF. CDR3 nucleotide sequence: TGCGCCAGCAGGGGCGAGGGAGAAGAGACCCAGTACTTC.

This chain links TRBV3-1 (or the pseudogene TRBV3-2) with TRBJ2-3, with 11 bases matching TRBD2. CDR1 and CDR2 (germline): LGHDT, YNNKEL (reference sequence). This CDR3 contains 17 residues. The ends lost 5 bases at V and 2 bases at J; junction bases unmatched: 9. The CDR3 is CASSGGLAGKPTDTQYF. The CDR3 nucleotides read TGTGCCAGCAGCGGTGGACTAGCGGGCAAACCCACAGATACGCAGTATTTT.

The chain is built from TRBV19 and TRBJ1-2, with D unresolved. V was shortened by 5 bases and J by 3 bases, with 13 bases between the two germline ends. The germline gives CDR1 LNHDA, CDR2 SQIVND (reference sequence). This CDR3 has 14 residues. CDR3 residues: CASSEGGLHYGYTF. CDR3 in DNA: TGTGCCAGTAGTGAGGGCGGACTGCACTATGGCTACACCTTC.

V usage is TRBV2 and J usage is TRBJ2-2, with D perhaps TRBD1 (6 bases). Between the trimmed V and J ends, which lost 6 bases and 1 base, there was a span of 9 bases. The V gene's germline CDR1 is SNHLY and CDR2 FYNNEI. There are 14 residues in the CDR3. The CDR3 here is CASRLGQNTGELFF. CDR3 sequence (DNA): TGTGCCAGCAGACTGGGACAGAACACCGGGGAGCTGTTTTTT.

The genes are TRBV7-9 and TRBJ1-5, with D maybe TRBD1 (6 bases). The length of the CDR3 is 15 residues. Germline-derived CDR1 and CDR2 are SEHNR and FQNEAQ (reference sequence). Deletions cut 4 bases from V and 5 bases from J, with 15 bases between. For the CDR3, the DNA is TGTGCCAGCAGCTCGTCGCGGGGGCCATATCAGCCCCAGCATTTT. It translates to CASSSSRGPYQPQHF.

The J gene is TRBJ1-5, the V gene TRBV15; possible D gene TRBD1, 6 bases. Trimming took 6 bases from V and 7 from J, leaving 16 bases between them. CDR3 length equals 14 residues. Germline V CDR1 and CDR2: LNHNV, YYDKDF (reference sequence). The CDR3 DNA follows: TGTGCCACCAGGAATCAGGGGCCCAGGCAGCCCCAGCATTTT. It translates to CATRNQGPRQPQHF.

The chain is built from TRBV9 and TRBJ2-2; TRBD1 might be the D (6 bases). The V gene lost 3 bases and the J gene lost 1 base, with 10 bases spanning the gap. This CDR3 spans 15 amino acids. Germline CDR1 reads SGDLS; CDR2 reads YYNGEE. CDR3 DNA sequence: TGTGCCAGCAGCGCGGGACATATGAACACCGGGGAGCTGTTTTTT. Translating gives CASSAGHMNTGELFF.

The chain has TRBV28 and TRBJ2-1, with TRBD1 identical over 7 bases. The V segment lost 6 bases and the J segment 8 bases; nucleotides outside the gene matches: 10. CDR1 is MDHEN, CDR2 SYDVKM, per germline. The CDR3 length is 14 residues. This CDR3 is CASRVITGVDEQFF. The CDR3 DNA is TGTGCCAGCAGGGTGATAACAGGGGTGGATGAGCAGTTCTTC.

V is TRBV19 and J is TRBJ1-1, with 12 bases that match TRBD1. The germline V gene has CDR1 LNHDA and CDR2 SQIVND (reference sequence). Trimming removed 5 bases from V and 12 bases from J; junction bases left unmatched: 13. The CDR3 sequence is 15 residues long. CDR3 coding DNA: TGTGCCAGTAGTGCCTCCGGGACAGGGGGCGCGGCGACTTTCTTT. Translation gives CASSASGTGGAATFF.

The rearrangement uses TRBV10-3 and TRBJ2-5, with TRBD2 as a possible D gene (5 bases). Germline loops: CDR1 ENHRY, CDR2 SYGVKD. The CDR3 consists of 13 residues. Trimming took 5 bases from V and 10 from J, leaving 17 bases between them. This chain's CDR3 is CAISLDGLQVQYF. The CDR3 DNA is TGTGCCATCAGTTTAGACGGACTCCAGGTCCAGTACTTC.

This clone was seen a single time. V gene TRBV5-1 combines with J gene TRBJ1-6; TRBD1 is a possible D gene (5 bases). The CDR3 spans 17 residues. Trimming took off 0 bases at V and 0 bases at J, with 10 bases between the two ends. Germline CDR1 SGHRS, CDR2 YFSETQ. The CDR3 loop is CASSLVPGNSYNSPLHF. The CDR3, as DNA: TGCGCCAGCAGCTTGGTTCCAGGGAACTCCTATAATTCACCCCTCCACTTT.

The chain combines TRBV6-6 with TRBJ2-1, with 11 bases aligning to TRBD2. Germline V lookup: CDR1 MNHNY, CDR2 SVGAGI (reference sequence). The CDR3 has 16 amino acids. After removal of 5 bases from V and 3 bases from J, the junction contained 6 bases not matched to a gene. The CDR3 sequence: CASSDLAGGHYNEQFF. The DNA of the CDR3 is TGTGCCAGCAGTGACTTAGCGGGAGGGCACTACAATGAGCAGTTCTTC.